This TCR beta chain was documented in a study of OX40 agonist ivuxolimab in advanced cancers. Looking at the study overall: Patients assigned to dose escalation were diagnosed with hepatocellular carcinoma, melanoma, renal cell or head and neck cancer. Study conclusions and caveats: Both CD4+ and CD8+ T cell populations in blood had undergone clonal expansion by week 6 at 0.1 to 3.0 mg/kg. Some nonresponders likewise displayed low normalized T-cell clonal expansion.

Trimming shortened V by 7 bases and J by 5 bases, and 14 bases separated the two germline ends. CDR1 is MRHNA, CDR2 SNTAGT, per germline. The CDR3 has 13 residues. About this clone itself: The antigen is undetermined.

Clones were read by immunoSEQ multiplex PCR, and TCRdb kept only the in-frame ones, dropping some. This sample carries 55,000 to 80,000 clones, around 86% of them seen once, and the ten largest clones take approximately 1.1%. This sequence joins TRBV6-4 and TRBJ1-1; no clear D gene. The sample consisted of CD4+ or CD8+ T cells sorted from blood, taken in a trial of the OX40 agonist ivuxolimab. The clonotype originates from an adult with an advanced solid tumor such as melanoma, head and neck, liver or kidney cancer. The CDR3 protein is CASKSWGSTEAFF. The CDR3, as DNA: TGTGCCAGCAAATCGTGGGGTTCAACTGAAGCTTTCTTT.